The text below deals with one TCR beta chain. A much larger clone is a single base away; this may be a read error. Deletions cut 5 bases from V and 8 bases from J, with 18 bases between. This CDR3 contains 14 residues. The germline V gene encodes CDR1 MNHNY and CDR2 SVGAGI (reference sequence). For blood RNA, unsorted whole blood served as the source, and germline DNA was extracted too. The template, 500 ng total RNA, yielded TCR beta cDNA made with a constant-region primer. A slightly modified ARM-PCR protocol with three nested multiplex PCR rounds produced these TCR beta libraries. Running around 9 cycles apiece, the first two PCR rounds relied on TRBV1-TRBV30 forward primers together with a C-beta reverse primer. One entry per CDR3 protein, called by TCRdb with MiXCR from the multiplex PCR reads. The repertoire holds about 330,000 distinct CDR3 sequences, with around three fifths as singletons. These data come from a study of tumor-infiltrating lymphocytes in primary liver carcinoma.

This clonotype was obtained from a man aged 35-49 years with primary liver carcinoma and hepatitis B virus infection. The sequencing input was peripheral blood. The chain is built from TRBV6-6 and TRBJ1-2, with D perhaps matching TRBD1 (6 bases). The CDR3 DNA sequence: TGTGCCAGCAGTAGTGCACAGGGCTCTTCCGGCTACACCTTC. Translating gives CASSSAQGSSGYTF.